What follows is one T cell receptor beta chain and its context. Antigen specificity is unknown. The assay was immunoSEQ multiplex PCR, and TCRdb's table has in-frame clones only and misses some. The sample gives about 23,000 clones, 75% to 85% of which show up once; around 13% is in the top ten. J was trimmed by 7 bases and V by 7 bases; bases with no gene match: 7. From germline, CDR1 is SNHLY and CDR2 FYNNEI. CDR3 size: 12 residues. This sample was included in a study of CD4 T cells in relation to SARS-CoV-2 and coronaviruses. Whole-study findings and limits: Crossreactive clones expanded significantly less to SARS-CoV-2 than monoreactive clones.

Before the COVID-19 pandemic, during about 2010-2018, CD4+ T cells were taken from unexposed donors. CD4+ T cells were isolated from the cells after more than 8 days of culture. Sequencing was carried out using CD4+ T cells from PBMCs, cultured in vitro. The genes are TRBV2 and TRBJ2-7; 7 bases fit TRBD1. The receptor comes from a human donor in good health. DNA of the CDR3: TGTGCCAGCACTTTACAGGGACAGGAGCAGTACTTC. As protein: CASTLQGQEQYF.